Detailed here is one T cell receptor beta chain. The treatment was: some 20 received Ad26.COV2.S at low or high dose, single or two shots; 5 received placebo; per-sample allocation not given. The samples date from day 63 after the first vaccine or placebo injection. Sequenced by immunoSEQ multiplex PCR; TCRdb stores in-frame clones only, minus some. The sample gives about 350,000 clones, about nine tenths of which show up once; about 6.4% is in the top ten. V lost 1 base to trimming and J lost 7 bases; unmatched junction nucleotides: 5. The CDR3 is 16 residues long. Germline CDR1 MGHDK, CDR2 SYGVNS. This sample was taken from a study of Ad26.COV2.S vaccination and SARS-CoV-2 variants. At the level of the study: A participant enrolled in the COV1001 Ad26.COV2.S trial arm provided the sample. Dosing was one shot or two shots 56 days apart.

The source is a person between 18 and 60 years old who received the Ad26.COV2.S COVID-19 vaccine or a placebo. This specimen was peripheral blood, taken in a trial of Ad26.COV2.S vaccine versus placebo. The chain combines TRBV25-1 with TRBJ1-6; 9 bases line up with TRBD1. CDR3: CASSESRQGGNSPLHF. The CDR3 DNA sequence: TGTGCCAGCAGTGAATCTAGACAGGGGGGAAATTCACCCCTCCACTTT.